These 26 T cell receptor beta chains were all obtained from the same sample, sequenced in a study of monozygotic twins with inflammatory bowel disease. TCRdb reprocessed the 5' RACE reads, with one entry per CDR3 protein and no DNA. Recorded here are around 380,000 distinct CDR3 sequences; the top ten clones represent approximately 2.3%. The material sequenced was blood. These receptors came from a human donor with ulcerative colitis or Crohn's disease, or a healthy co-twin of an affected twin (not recorded which).

V is TRBV20-1 and J is TRBJ1-2. Germline lookup yields CDR1 DFQATT and CDR2 SNEGSKA (reference sequence). The CDR3 spans 14 residues. CDR3 loop: CSAREDLGYYGYTF.

The chain carries TRBV24-1 and TRBJ2-3; the D gene TCRdb calls, TRBD2, cannot be checked with no DNA. This CDR3 has 16 residues. CDR1 and CDR2 from the germline V gene are KGHDR and SFDVKD. CDR3 region: CATSDRTSGSTDTQYF.

The chain carries TRBV14 and TRBJ2-1. CDR3 length equals 15 residues. Germline lookup yields CDR1 SGHDN and CDR2 FVKESK. The chain's CDR3 is CASSRHWDTYNEQFF. Full variable domain (missing parts from reference TRBV14 and TRBJ2-1): EAGVTQFPSHSVIEKGQTVTLRCDPISGHDNLYWYRRVMGKEIKFLLHFVKESKQDESGMPNNRFLAERTGGTYSTLKVQPAELEDSGVYFCASSRHWDTYNEQFFGPGTRLTVL.

CDR3 region: CASSQEGQGEREQYF. V and J are TRBV4-3 and TRBJ2-7; TCRdb outputs TRBD1, but without DNA this stays unchecked. This CDR3 is 15 amino acids long. Germline CDR1 reads LGHNA; CDR2 reads YSLEER.

This chain connects TRBV28 to TRBJ2-7. The CDR3 is made up of 13 amino acids. Germline V lookup: CDR1 MDHEN, CDR2 SYDVKM. The CDR3 sequence is CASSLLKTYEQYF.

The rearrangement uses TRBV6-1 and TRBJ2-7. The CDR3 is made up of 13 amino acids. The germline gives CDR1 MNHNS, CDR2 SASEGT. CDR3 region: CASSAGTPYEQYF.

The chain links TRBV29-1 to TRBJ1-2; the D gene TCRdb calls, TRBD1, cannot be checked with no DNA. Germline V gives CDR1 SQVTM, CDR2 ANQGSEA. This CDR3 region has 12 residues. The CDR3 loop reads CSVNRRNYGYTF.

CDR3 sequence: CASSLGRDRNYGYTF. The J gene is TRBJ1-2, the V gene TRBV12-3 or TRBV12-4; no DNA is available, so the TRBD1 call from TCRdb remains unchecked. The CDR3 is 15 residues long.

The chain carries TRBV9 and TRBJ2-7; TCRdb lists TRBD2, though no DNA is available to test this call. CDR1 SGDLS and CDR2 YYNGEE come from the germline V gene. The CDR3 loop spans 14 amino acids. The CDR3 region is CASSGGLAGGEQYF.

This chain joins TRBV10-3 and TRBJ2-2; with no DNA, the TCRdb D assignment of TRBD1 cannot be verified. The CDR3 loop spans 15 amino acids. Germline V CDR1 and CDR2: ENHRY, SYGVKD. The CDR3 sequence: CAISAPGTGQIELFF.

The chain employs TRBV5-4 and TRBJ1-2; the TRBD1 assignment by TCRdb is unverifiable without DNA. The CDR3 covers 16 residues. The germline V gene has CDR1 SGHNT and CDR2 YYREEE (reference sequence). The CDR3: CASSLLQGPVNYGYTF.

This rearrangement joins TRBV6-1 to TRBJ1-3; TCRdb's D call, TRBD1, is unchecked because there is no DNA. This CDR3 region has 15 residues. CDR1 and CDR2 (germline): MNHNS, SASEGT. The CDR3 sequence is CASSAGTGGKDTIYF.

The chain links TRBV28 to TRBJ1-6; there is no DNA to check the TCRdb D call of TRBD1. CDR1 and CDR2 (germline): MDHEN, SYDVKM. The CDR3 runs to 14 residues. CDR3 loop: CASRPWRFYSPLHF.

The chain links TRBV7-6 to TRBJ1-4; the D call from TCRdb, TRBD1, cannot be confirmed without DNA. This CDR3 has 12 amino acids. Germline V gene sequence: CDR1 SGHVS, CDR2 FNYEAQ. The CDR3 sequence is CASSEQGSGLFF.

The chain carries TRBV19 and TRBJ1-6; the D call from TCRdb, TRBD1, cannot be confirmed without DNA. The CDR3 is 17 amino acids. The V gene's germline CDR1 is LNHDA and CDR2 SQIVND (reference sequence). CDR3 protein: CTTPDRLRFSYNSPLHF.

The gene calls are TRBV3-1 and TRBJ2-7; the TCRdb call, TRBD1, lacks DNA for checking. Germline CDR1 reads LGHDT; CDR2 reads YNNKEL (reference sequence). The CDR3 runs 12 residues. The CDR3 reads CASSKPGYEQYF.

V is TRBV3-1 and J is TRBJ1-3. Germline CDR1 reads LGHDT; CDR2 reads YNNKEL (reference sequence). This CDR3 has 11 amino acids. This chain's CDR3 is CASGVRNTIYF.

The chain couples TRBV3-1 to TRBJ2-1; absent DNA, TCRdb's TRBD1 call cannot be checked. CDR1 LGHDT and CDR2 YNNKEL come from the germline V gene (reference sequence). The CDR3 contains 16 residues. The chain's CDR3 is CASSPRGGFSYNEQFF.

The V and J genes are TRBV7-9 and TRBJ2-5; absent DNA, TCRdb's TRBD1 call cannot be checked. The germline V gene encodes CDR1 SEHNR and CDR2 FQNEAQ (reference sequence). The CDR3 contains 14 residues. The CDR3 is CASSTRGTQETQYF.

CDR3 residues: CASSEQEREAFF. J is TRBJ1-1 and V is TRBV5-1; with no DNA, the TCRdb D assignment of TRBD1 cannot be verified. The CDR3 extends over 12 amino acids. Germline V gene sequence: CDR1 SGHRS, CDR2 YFSETQ.

This chain links TRBV5-1 with TRBJ1-1; TCRdb's D gene call, TRBD1, goes unchecked for lack of DNA. This CDR3 region has 16 residues. Germline CDR1 and CDR2: SGHRS and YFSETQ. The CDR3 sequence is CASSLILGARDTEAFF. Full variable domain (missing parts from reference TRBV5-1 and TRBJ1-1): KAGVTQTPRYLIKTRGQQVTLSCSPISGHRSVSWYQQTPGQGLQFLFEYFSETQRNKGNFPGRFSGRQFSNSRSEMNVSTLELGDSALYLCASSLILGARDTEAFFGQGTRLTVV.

The chain combines TRBV5-1 with TRBJ2-1; lacking DNA, the TRBD1 call made by TCRdb goes unchecked. This CDR3 is built from 14 residues. CDR1 SGHRS and CDR2 YFSETQ come from the germline V gene. This CDR3 reads CASSLEGGANEQFF.

The chain uses TRBV7-8 and TRBJ2-3; the TCRdb call, TRBD1, lacks DNA for checking. CDR3 length: 16 residues. Germline V gene sequence: CDR1 SGHVS, CDR2 FQNEAQ. CDR3 residues: CASSSLGDLRTDTQYF.

The genes are TRBV10-3 and TRBJ2-5; the D call of TRBD1 rests on TCRdb alone, since no DNA is present to check it. This CDR3 comprises 13 residues. In germline, CDR1 is ENHRY, CDR2 SYGVKD. This CDR3 is CAISSGTQETQYF.

This rearrangement joins TRBV7-2 to TRBJ1-5; the D call of TRBD1 rests on TCRdb alone, since no DNA is present to check it. This CDR3 spans 16 amino acids. CDR1 is SGHTA, CDR2 FQGNSA, per germline. The CDR3 sequence: CASSLATGGGNQPQHF.

The chain recombines TRBV12-3 or TRBV12-4 with TRBJ1-4; TCRdb outputs TRBD1, but without DNA this stays unchecked. This CDR3 spans 17 amino acids. CDR3 residues: CASSPRYRGLTNEKLFF.